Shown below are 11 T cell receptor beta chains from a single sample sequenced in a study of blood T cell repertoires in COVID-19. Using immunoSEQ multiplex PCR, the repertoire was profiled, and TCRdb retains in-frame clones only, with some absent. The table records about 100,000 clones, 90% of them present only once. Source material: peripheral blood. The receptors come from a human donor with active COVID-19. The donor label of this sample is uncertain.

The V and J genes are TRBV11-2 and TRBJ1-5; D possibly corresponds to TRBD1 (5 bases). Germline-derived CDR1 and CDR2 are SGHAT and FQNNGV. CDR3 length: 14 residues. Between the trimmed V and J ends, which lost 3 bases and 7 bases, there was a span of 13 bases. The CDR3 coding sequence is TGTGCCAGCAGCTTTAAAGGGGCAGGCCAGCCCCAGCATTTT. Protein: CASSFKGAGQPQHF.

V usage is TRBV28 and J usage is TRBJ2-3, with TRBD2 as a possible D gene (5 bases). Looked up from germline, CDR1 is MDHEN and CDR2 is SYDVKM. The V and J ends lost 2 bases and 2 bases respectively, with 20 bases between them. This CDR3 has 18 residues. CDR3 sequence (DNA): TGTGCCAGCAGTTTAACCGGTCCGTGGGCGGGTTCCACAGATACGCAGTATTTT. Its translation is CASSLTGPWAGSTDTQYF.

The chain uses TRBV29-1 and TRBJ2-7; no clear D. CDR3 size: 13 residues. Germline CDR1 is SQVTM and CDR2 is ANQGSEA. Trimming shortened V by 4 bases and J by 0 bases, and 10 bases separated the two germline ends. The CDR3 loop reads CSVAFQNSYEQYF. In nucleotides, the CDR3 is TGCAGCGTTGCTTTTCAGAACTCCTACGAGCAGTACTTC.

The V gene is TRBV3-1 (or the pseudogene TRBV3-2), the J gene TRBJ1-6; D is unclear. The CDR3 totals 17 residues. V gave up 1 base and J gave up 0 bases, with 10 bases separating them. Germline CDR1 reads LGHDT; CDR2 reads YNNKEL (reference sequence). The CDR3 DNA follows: TGTGCCAGCAGCCAAGTCGCCCTGAGCTCCTATAATTCACCCCTCCACTTT. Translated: CASSQVALSSYNSPLHF.

This CDR3 reads CASSAHLTGGYTDTQYF. The DNA of the CDR3 is TGTGCCAGCAGCGCGCACCTGACAGGGGGCTACACAGATACGCAGTATTTT. The V gene is TRBV9, the J gene TRBJ2-3; 10 bases match TRBD1. The CDR3 is made up of 17 amino acids. The germline V gene has CDR1 SGDLS and CDR2 YYNGEE. The trim removed 3 bases at V and 2 bases at J, leaving 9 bases unmatched. Supplemented by reference TRBV9 and TRBJ2-3, the full variable domain reads DSGVTQTPKHLITATGQRVTLRCSPRSGDLSVYWYQQSLDQGLQFLIQYYNGEERAKGNILERFSAQQFPDLHSELNLSSLELGDSALYFCASSAHLTGGYTDTQYFGPGTRLTVL.

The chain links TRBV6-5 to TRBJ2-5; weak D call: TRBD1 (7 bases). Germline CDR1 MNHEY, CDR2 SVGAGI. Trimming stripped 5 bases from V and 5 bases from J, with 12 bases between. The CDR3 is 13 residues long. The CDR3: CASSPGGWETQYF. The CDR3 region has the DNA TGTGCCAGCAGTCCAGGGGGGTGGGAGACCCAGTACTTC.

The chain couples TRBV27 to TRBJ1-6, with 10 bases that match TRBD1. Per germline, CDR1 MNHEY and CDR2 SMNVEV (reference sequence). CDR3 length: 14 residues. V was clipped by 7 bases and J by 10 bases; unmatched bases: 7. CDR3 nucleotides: TGTGCCAGCAAGGGCGGGACAGGGGTCTCACCCCTCCACTTT. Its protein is CASKGGTGVSPLHF.

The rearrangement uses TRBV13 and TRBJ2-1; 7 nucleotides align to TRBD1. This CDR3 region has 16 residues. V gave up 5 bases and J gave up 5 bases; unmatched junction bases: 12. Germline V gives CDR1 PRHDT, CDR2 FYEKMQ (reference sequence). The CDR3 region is CASSPEYRGSNNEQFF. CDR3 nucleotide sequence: TGTGCCAGCAGCCCCGAATACAGGGGCTCGAACAATGAGCAGTTCTTC.

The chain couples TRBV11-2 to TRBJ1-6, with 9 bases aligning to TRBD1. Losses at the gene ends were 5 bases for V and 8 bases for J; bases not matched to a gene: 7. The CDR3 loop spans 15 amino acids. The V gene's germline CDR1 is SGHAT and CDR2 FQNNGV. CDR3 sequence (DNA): TGTGCCAGCAGCGACCGGGACAGGGTGGATTCACCCCTCCACTTT. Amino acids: CASSDRDRVDSPLHF. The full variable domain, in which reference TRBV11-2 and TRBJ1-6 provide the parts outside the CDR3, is EAGVAQSPRYKIIEKRQSVAFWCNPISGHATLYWYQQILGQGPKLLIQFQNNGVVDDSQLPKDRFSAERLKGVDSTLKIQPAKLEDSAVYLCASSDRDRVDSPLHFGNGTRLTVT.

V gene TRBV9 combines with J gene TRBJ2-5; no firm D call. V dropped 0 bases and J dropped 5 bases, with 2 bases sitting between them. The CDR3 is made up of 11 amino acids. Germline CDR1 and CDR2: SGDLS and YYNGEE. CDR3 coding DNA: TGTGCCAGCAGCGTAGCTGAGACCCAGTACTTC. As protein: CASSVAETQYF.

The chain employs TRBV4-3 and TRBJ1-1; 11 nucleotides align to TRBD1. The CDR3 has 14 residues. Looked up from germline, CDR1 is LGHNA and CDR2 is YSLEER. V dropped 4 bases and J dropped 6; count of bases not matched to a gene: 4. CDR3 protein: CASSRAGQGAEAFF. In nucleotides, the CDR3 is TGCGCCAGCAGCCGCGCGGGACAGGGGGCTGAAGCTTTCTTT.